The clone carrying this TCR beta chain turned up a few times. The antigen is unknown. In TCRdb, the RACE reads were re-called with MiXCR into one record per CDR3 protein. The sample consists of a few hundred thousand distinct CDR3 sequences, 7.5% to 10% of them appearing once. The CDR3 sequence is 13 residues long. Per germline, CDR1 LGHNA and CDR2 YSLEER. Deletions cut 4 bases from V and 5 bases from J, with 10 bases between. This entry is derived from a study of human T cells and chemical hapten exposure. Study overall: Skin of the upper inner arm, approximately 2 cm by approximately 2 cm, received 2% DPC for sensitization. All patients underwent weekly scalp dosing with diphenylcyclopropenone for the full roughly 24-week study.

Time point denoted: pre-sensitization, week 0. Treatment described: therapeutic diphenylcyclopropenone sensitization with weekly scalp DPC. At every patch-test visit, blood was drawn before the patch test was applied. Findings of the study overall: PT1 expanded TCR counts correlated positively with patch test score.

The chain is built from TRBV4-3 and TRBJ2-3; D gene unclear. The source of this sequence is a woman between 40 and 50 years old with alopecia areata. Some clones in this sample may be carry-over from other donors' samples. The sample consisted of whole blood, taken in connection with sensitization to the hapten diphenylcyclopropenone (DPC). The CDR3 nucleotides are TGCGCCAGCAGCCCCCGCCCCCAAGATACGCAGTATTTT. It encodes CASSPRPQDTQYF.